The TCR beta chain under discussion was sequenced for a study of blood T cell repertoires in COVID-19. Profiled with immunoSEQ multiplex PCR; TCRdb holds only in-frame clones, not every one. The sample includes about 400,000 clones, roughly 86% seen only once; the top ten take 2% to 2.5%. Germline CDR1 reads MNHEY; CDR2 reads SVGAGI. V shed 5 bases, J shed 4 bases, and the junction held 5 bases outside the gene matches. There are 14 residues in the CDR3. This TCR was sampled from a woman between 40 and 55 years old with acute COVID-19. Sequencing input: PBMCs or T cells enriched from blood (not recorded which). The V call is TRBV6-5, the J call TRBJ1-5; 7 nucleotides align to TRBD1. The CDR3 is CASSLTGRNQPQHF. In DNA form, the CDR3 reads TGTGCCAGCAGTCTGACAGGGCGAAATCAGCCCCAGCATTTT.